The next 21 T cell receptor beta chains were all read from a single sample in a study of neurological immune-mediated disorders. In TCRdb, the 5' RACE reads were re-called with MiXCR into one record per CDR3 protein. Of around 69,000 distinct CDR3 sequences listed, around 3.7% are singletons. Sequenced sample: PBMCs. Receptor source: a man aged 35-49 years with multiple sclerosis.

This clonotype was recorded many times. The V call is TRBV2, the J call TRBJ1-2; D is undetermined. The CDR3 is 16 amino acids. The germline gives CDR1 SNHLY, CDR2 FYNNEI. V was cut by 3 bases and J by 0 bases, with 14 bases left in between. The CDR3 region has the DNA TGTGCCAGCAGTGATTTAAGATCCGATCCTAACTATGGCTACACCTTC. This gives the protein CASSDLRSDPNYGYTF.

This clonotype was picked up many times. The J gene is TRBJ1-3, the V gene TRBV5-1, with 8 bases fitting TRBD1. Germline V gives CDR1 SGHRS, CDR2 YFSETQ. The V and J ends lost 0 bases and 2 bases, in that order; junction bases with no gene match: 1. The CDR3 contains 15 residues. CDR3 in DNA: TGCGCCAGCAGCTTGGAGACAGGGGCTGGAAACACCATATATTTT. Its protein is CASSLETGAGNTIYF.

This clonotype was observed at least ten times. The chain joins TRBV5-1 to TRBJ1-4; 11 nucleotides line up with TRBD1. Looked up from germline, CDR1 is SGHRS and CDR2 is YFSETQ. The CDR3 covers 16 residues. J gave up 7 bases and V 1 base, and 6 bases lay outside the gene matches. The DNA of the CDR3 is TGCGCCAGCAGCTTGACCTCCGGGACAGGGGGTGAAAAACTGTTTTTT. This translates into CASSLTSGTGGEKLFF. The full variable domain, in which reference TRBV5-1 and TRBJ1-4 provide the parts outside the CDR3, is KAGVTQTPRYLIKTRGQQVTLSCSPISGHRSVSWYQQTPGQGLQFLFEYFSETQRNKGNFPGRFSGRQFSNSRSEMNVSTLELGDSALYLCASSLTSGTGGEKLFFGSGTQLSVL.

Many counts were recorded for this clonotype. The chain combines TRBV20-1 with TRBJ2-1, with D perhaps matching TRBD1 (6 bases). The germline V gene encodes CDR1 DFQATT and CDR2 SNEGSKA (reference sequence). V was trimmed by 1 base and J by 3 bases, leaving 10 bases between them. This CDR3 has 14 residues. The CDR3 DNA sequence: TGCAGTGCTAGAGCGGGACAACTCTACAATGAGCAGTTCTTC. Protein: CSARAGQLYNEQFF.

This clonotype was observed at least ten times. The V gene is TRBV6-5, the J gene TRBJ2-7; TRBD1 matches at 9 bases. Germline V gives CDR1 MNHEY, CDR2 SVGAGI. V lost 10 bases to trimming and J lost 6 bases; unmatched junction nucleotides: 13. CDR3 length: 14 residues. CDR3 bases: TGTGCCACATCCAAGGGACAGGGAAGTGGCGAGCAGTACTTC. Protein: CATSKGQGSGEQYF.

This clonotype was picked up many times. The V call is TRBV11-2, the J call TRBJ2-3, with 8 bases identical to TRBD2. CDR1 is SGHAT and CDR2 is FQNNGV in the germline V gene. The CDR3 totals 14 residues. The V and J ends lost 2 bases and 8 bases, in that order; junction bases with no gene match: 6. The CDR3 sequence is CASSLPGGRGTQYF. The CDR3 bases are TGTGCCAGCAGCTTACCGGGGGGGCGCGGTACGCAGTATTTT. The entire variable domain, with the rest obtained from reference TRBV11-2 and TRBJ2-3, is as follows: EAGVAQSPRYKIIEKRQSVAFWCNPISGHATLYWYQQILGQGPKLLIQFQNNGVVDDSQLPKDRFSAERLKGVDSTLKIQPAKLEDSAVYLCASSLPGGRGTQYFGPGTRLTVL.

Many counts were recorded for this clonotype. The chain recombines TRBV20-1 with TRBJ2-3; no reliable D call. V lost 3 bases and J lost 3, with 16 bases in between. The CDR3 extends over 15 amino acids. Germline V gives CDR1 DFQATT, CDR2 SNEGSKA (reference sequence). The CDR3 coding sequence is TGCAGTGCTAGGGAACCAACCAGTGAGACAGATACGCAGTATTTT. It encodes CSAREPTSETDTQYF.

Many counts were recorded for this clonotype. V usage is TRBV7-9 and J usage is TRBJ1-2, with 7 bases identical to TRBD1. The V segment lost 4 bases and the J segment 5 bases; nucleotides outside the gene matches: 10. Germline V lookup: CDR1 SEHNR, CDR2 FQNEAQ (reference sequence). The CDR3 contains 15 residues. CDR3 nucleotides: TGTGCCAGCAGCTCATCCGGACAGGAGAGATATGGCTACACCTTC. This gives the protein CASSSSGQERYGYTF.

In this sample, this clonotype turned up many times. The V call is TRBV12-3 or TRBV12-4, the J call TRBJ1-2; TRBD1 might be the D (6 bases). This CDR3 spans 15 amino acids. V was pared by 3 bases and J by 7 bases, with 18 bases between. The CDR3 DNA follows: TGTGCCAGCAGTTTCGGGGAGGGGGAATACGGTGGCTACACCTTC. It codes for CASSFGEGEYGGYTF.

This clonotype occurred many times. The chain employs TRBV12-3 or TRBV12-4 and TRBJ1-5; D is undetermined. V gave up 0 bases and J gave up 3 bases, with 12 bases separating them. This CDR3 comprises 16 residues. The CDR3 DNA is TGTGCCAGCAGTTTAGCGAGATGGGGTGACAATCAGCCCCAGCATTTT. Its protein product is CASSLARWGDNQPQHF.

This clonotype was seen repeatedly, ten times or more. This chain uses TRBV6-5 with TRBJ1-3; unclear D gene. The length of the CDR3 is 16 residues. From germline, CDR1 is MNHEY and CDR2 SVGAGI. V dropped 2 bases and J dropped 0 bases, with 11 bases sitting between them. The CDR3 DNA reads as TGTGCCAGCAGTTACGGGAGGGTAACCTCTGGAAACACCATATATTTT. Amino acid sequence: CASSYGRVTSGNTIYF.

This clonotype was found many times. The chain combines TRBV6-5 with TRBJ1-2; perhaps TRBD1 as D (5 bases). V lost 6 bases and J 2 bases, leaving 13 bases between the germline ends. From germline, CDR1 is MNHEY and CDR2 SVGAGI. CDR3 size: 14 residues. CDR3 DNA: TGTGCCAGCAGACAGACGGGACTCAACTATGGCTACACCTTC. Translating gives CASRQTGLNYGYTF.

This clonotype was observed at least ten times. Here the CDR3 reads CASSLMGQGVSGNTIYF. The CDR3 nucleotides read TGCGCCAGCAGCTTGATGGGACAGGGCGTTTCTGGAAACACCATATATTTT. This rearrangement joins TRBV5-1 to TRBJ1-3, with TRBD1 identical over 9 bases. V dropped 1 base and J dropped 1; count of bases not matched to a gene: 6. This CDR3 has 17 amino acids. The germline CDR1 and CDR2 sequences are SGHRS and YFSETQ.

This chain connects TRBV11-2 to TRBJ2-7; the match to TRBD2 covers 11 bases. Germline trimming cut 6 bases from V and 7 bases from J; bases unmatched to any gene: 11. This CDR3 comprises 15 residues. Germline V gives CDR1 SGHAT, CDR2 FQNNGV. CDR3 nucleotide sequence: TGTGCCAGCAGGACCTTTAGCGGGAGGGCCAAAGAGCAGTACTTC. Encoded protein: CASRTFSGRAKEQYF.

At least ten counts were recorded for this clonotype. The V call is TRBV29-1, the J call TRBJ2-3; the match to TRBD1 covers 10 bases. CDR3 length: 17 residues. From germline, CDR1 is SQVTM and CDR2 ANQGSEA. V was pared by 2 bases and J by 1 base, with 9 bases of the junction left unmatched. CDR3 bases: TGCAGCGTTGAAAGTCCTACCGGGACAGGGGGCACAGATACGCAGTATTTT. Its translation: CSVESPTGTGGTDTQYF.

This clonotype was detected ten times or more. This rearrangement joins TRBV7-2 to TRBJ2-3; 7 bases match TRBD2. Trimming at V came to 0 bases and at J to 12 bases, leaving 15 bases not matched to a gene. Germline V gene data show CDR1 as SGHTA and CDR2 as FQGNSA. The CDR3 spans 16 residues. This chain's CDR3 is CASSLADLQRGSGQYF. CDR3 in DNA: TGTGCCAGCAGCTTAGCGGATTTACAGCGGGGCAGCGGCCAGTATTTT.

This clonotype was detected ten times or more. This may come from a read error, since a much larger clone is one base off. The chain joins TRBV7-2 to TRBJ2-1, with 10 positions matching TRBD2. Germline CDR1 and CDR2: SGHTA and FQGNSA. Trimming at V came to 4 bases and at J to 4 bases, leaving 4 bases not matched to a gene. This CDR3 comprises 15 residues. This CDR3 is CASSSGTSVYNEQFF. The CDR3 nucleotides are TGTGCCAGCAGCTCCGGGACTAGCGTTTACAATGAGCAGTTCTTC. The full variable domain, in which reference TRBV7-2 and TRBJ2-1 provide the parts outside the CDR3, is GAGVSQSPSNKVTEKGKDVELRCDPISGHTALYWYRQSLGQGLEFLIYFQGNSAPDKSGLPSDRFSAERTGGSVSTLTIQRTQQEDSAVYLCASSSGTSVYNEQFFGPGTRLTVL.

This clonotype was observed at least ten times. A read error may account for a junction end that differs from germline. The V gene is TRBV10-3, the J gene TRBJ2-7; 7 nucleotides agree with TRBD1. Per the germline V gene, CDR1 is ENHRY and CDR2 is SYGVKD. CDR3 length: 12 residues. The CDR3 loop is CAISEPGQPWDF. In DNA form, the CDR3 reads TGTGCCATCAGTGAACCGGGACAGCCCTGGGACTTC.

This clonotype was detected ten times or more. V gene TRBV5-1 combines with J gene TRBJ2-7, with unresolved D. Germline CDR1 and CDR2: SGHRS and YFSETQ. The CDR3 is made up of 16 amino acids. Trimming stripped 4 bases from V and 0 bases from J, with 17 bases between. Here the CDR3 reads CASSLTVTASSYEQYF. CDR3 bases: TGCGCCAGCAGCCTTACCGTGACGGCAAGCTCCTACGAGCAGTACTTC. Combining the CDR3 with reference TRBV5-1 and TRBJ2-7 gives the whole variable domain KAGVTQTPRYLIKTRGQQVTLSCSPISGHRSVSWYQQTPGQGLQFLFEYFSETQRNKGNFPGRFSGRQFSNSRSEMNVSTLELGDSALYLCASSLTVTASSYEQYFGPGTRLTVT.

In this sample, this clonotype turned up many times. This sequence joins TRBV12-3 or TRBV12-4 and TRBJ2-1; D may be TRBD2 (7 bases). Trimming left V 3 bases short and J 9 bases short, with 9 bases between. The CDR3 spans 12 residues. The CDR3 nucleotides are TGTGCCAGCAGTTTTAGGGGGGGTGAGCAGTTCTTC. Its translation: CASSFRGGEQFF.

This clonotype was counted ten times or more. The chain has TRBV5-1 and TRBJ2-7, with 7 bases identical to TRBD2. The CDR3 is 14 amino acids. Germline V gene data show CDR1 as SGHRS and CDR2 as YFSETQ. After removal of 3 bases from V and 2 bases from J, the junction contained 5 bases not matched to a gene. Written as DNA, the CDR3 is TGCGCCAGCAGCTCTAGCGGATCCACCTACGAGCAGTACTTC. Its translation: CASSSSGSTYEQYF.